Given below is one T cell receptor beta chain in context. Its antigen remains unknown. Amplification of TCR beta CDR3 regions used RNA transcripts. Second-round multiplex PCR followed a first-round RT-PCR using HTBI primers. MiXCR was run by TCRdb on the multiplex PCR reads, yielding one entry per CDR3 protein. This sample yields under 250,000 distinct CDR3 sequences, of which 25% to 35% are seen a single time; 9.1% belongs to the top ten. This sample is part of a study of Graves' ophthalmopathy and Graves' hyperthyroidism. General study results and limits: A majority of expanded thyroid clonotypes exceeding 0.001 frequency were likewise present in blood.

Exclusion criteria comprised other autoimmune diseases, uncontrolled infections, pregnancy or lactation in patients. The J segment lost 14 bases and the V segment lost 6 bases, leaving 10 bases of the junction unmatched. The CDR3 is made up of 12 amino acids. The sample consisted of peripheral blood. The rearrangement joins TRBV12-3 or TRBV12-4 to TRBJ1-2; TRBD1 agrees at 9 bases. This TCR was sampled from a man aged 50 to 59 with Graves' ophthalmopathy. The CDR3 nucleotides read TGTGCCAGCAGCATGCCTACAGGGGGCGCTACCTTC. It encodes CASSMPTGGATF.